Shown below are 6 T cell receptor beta chains from a single sample sequenced in a study of cytomegalovirus exposure and HLA in healthy donors. The PCR contained 60 Vbeta and 13 Jbeta primers. The protocol was immunoSEQ multiplex PCR, while the TCRdb copy is restricted to in-frame clones and leaves out a portion. This sample has more than 150,000 clones, with almost 85% found just once. Sequenced input: PBMCs. These receptors all come from a boy younger than 18 in good health and CMV-seronegative.

The genes are TRBV9 and TRBJ2-1; maybe TRBD2 (5 bases). In germline, CDR1 is SGDLS, CDR2 YYNGEE. This CDR3 contains 18 residues. The V gene lost 3 bases and the J gene lost 0 bases, with 19 bases spanning the gap. CDR3 DNA: TGTGCCAGCAGCGAAAGCCCGAGGGTGGGAAGCTCCTACAATGAGCAGTTCTTC. Its translation is CASSESPRVGSSYNEQFF.

DNA of the CDR3: TGTGCCTGGAGTCGGGACAGGGTAGGTCTCCAAGAGACCCAGTACTTC. Its protein is CAWSRDRVGLQETQYF. The chain carries TRBV30 and TRBJ2-5; 9 bases align to TRBD1. V lost 2 bases and J lost 1; bases outside the gene matches: 8. The V gene's germline CDR1 is GTSNPN and CDR2 SVGIG (reference sequence). This CDR3 has 16 amino acids.

V is TRBV15 and J is TRBJ2-7, with 10 bases identical to TRBD1. Per the germline V gene, CDR1 is LNHNV and CDR2 is YYDKDF (reference sequence). V was pared by 5 bases and J by 5 bases, with 12 bases of the junction left unmatched. The CDR3 is made up of 16 amino acids. The CDR3 DNA reads TGTGCCACCAGCCTCCGCCGTAAGACAGGGGGCGACGAGCAGTACTTC. Its protein product is CATSLRRKTGGDEQYF.

This clone was observed a single time. The rearrangement links TRBV7-8 to TRBJ1-1, with TRBD1 matching over 8 bases. Losses at the gene ends were 3 bases for V and 6 bases for J; bases not matched to a gene: 6. The CDR3 has 14 amino acids. Germline V gives CDR1 SGHVS, CDR2 FQNEAQ. CDR3 bases: TGTGCCAGCAGCTTGCTGACAGGGGAGCCTGAAGCTTTCTTT. This encodes CASSLLTGEPEAFF.

The chain carries TRBV4-3 and TRBJ2-7; maybe TRBD2 (5 bases). Trimming took 4 bases from V and 0 from J, leaving 10 bases between them. The CDR3 is 14 amino acids. CDR1 and CDR2 (germline): LGHNA, YSLEER. DNA for the CDR3: TGCGCCAGCAGCCTTAAGGAGGACTCCTACGAGCAGTACTTC. It specifies CASSLKEDSYEQYF.

This chain links TRBV12-5 with TRBJ1-4, with D tentatively TRBD1 (6 bases). V lost 4 bases to trimming and J lost 3 bases, with 21 bases between them. Germline V lookup: CDR1 LGHNT, CDR2 FRNRAP. CDR3 size: 18 residues. The CDR3 nucleotides are TGTGCTAGTGGTTCCATGACCGGAATACAGGGCTCTAATGAAAAACTGTTTTTT. Translated, it gives CASGSMTGIQGSNEKLFF.